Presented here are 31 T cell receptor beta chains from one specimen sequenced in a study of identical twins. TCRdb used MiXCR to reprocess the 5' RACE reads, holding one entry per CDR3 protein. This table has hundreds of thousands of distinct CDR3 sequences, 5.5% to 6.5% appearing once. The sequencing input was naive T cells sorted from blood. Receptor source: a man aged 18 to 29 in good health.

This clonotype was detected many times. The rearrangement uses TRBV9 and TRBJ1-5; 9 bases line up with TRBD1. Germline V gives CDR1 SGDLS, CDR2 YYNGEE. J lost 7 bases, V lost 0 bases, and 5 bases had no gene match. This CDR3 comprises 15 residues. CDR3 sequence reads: CASSVGTGVGQPQHF. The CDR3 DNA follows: TGTGCCAGCAGCGTAGGGACAGGGGTGGGACAGCCCCAGCATTTT.

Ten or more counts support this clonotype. The CDR3 here is CASRTGWSGELFF. DNA for the CDR3: TGTGCCAGCAGGACGGGGTGGTCCGGGGAGCTGTTTTTT. J is TRBJ2-2 and V is TRBV27; the D gene is possibly TRBD2 (5 bases). The CDR3 extends over 13 amino acids. Germline CDR1 is MNHEY and CDR2 is SMNVEV (reference sequence). V was clipped by 6 bases and J by 6 bases, with 11 bases between them.

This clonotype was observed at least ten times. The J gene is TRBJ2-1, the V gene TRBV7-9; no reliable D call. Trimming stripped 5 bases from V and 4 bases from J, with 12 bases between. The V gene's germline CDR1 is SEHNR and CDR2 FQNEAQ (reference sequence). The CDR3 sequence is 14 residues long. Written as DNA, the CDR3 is TGTGCCAGCAGCCCCACGACGGTATACAATGAGCAGTTCTTC. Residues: CASSPTTVYNEQFF.

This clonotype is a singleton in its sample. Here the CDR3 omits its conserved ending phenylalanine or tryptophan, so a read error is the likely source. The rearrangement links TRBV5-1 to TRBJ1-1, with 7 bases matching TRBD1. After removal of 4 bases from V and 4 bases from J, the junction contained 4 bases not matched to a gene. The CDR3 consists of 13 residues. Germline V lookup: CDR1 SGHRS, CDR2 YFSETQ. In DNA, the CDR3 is TGCGCCAGCAGCCCCGACAGGGCCACTGAAGCTTTCTAT. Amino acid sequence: CASSPDRATEAFY.

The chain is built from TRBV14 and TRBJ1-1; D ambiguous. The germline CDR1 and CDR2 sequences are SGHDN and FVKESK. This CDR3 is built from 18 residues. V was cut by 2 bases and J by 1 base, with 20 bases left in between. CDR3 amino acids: CASSQSRTPSSRNTEAFF. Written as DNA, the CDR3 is TGTGCCAGCAGCCAATCCCGGACCCCCTCGAGTAGGAACACTGAAGCTTTCTTT.

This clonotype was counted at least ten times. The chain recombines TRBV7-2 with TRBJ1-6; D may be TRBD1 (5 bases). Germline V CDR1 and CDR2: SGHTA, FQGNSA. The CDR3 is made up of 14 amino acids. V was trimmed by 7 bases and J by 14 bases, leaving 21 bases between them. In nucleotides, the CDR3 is TGTGCCAGCACCCTATCCGGACAAAGCCAAACCCTCCACTTT. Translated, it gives CASTLSGQSQTLHF.

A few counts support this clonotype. CDR3 protein: CSVGFRTSNEQFF. CDR3 bases: TGCAGCGTTGGTTTCAGGACTAGCAATGAGCAGTTCTTC. The V call is TRBV29-1, the J call TRBJ2-1; 7 nucleotides agree with TRBD2. The CDR3 has 13 amino acids. The J segment lost 6 bases and the V segment lost 4 bases, leaving 6 bases of the junction unmatched. Germline V gives CDR1 SQVTM, CDR2 ANQGSEA.

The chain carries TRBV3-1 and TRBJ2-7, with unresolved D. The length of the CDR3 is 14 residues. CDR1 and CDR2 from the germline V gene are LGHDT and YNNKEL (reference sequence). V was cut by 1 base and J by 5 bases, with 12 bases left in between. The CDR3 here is CASSQGGVDHEQYV. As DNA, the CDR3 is TGTGCCAGCAGCCAAGGTGGAGTGGACCACGAGCAGTACGTC.

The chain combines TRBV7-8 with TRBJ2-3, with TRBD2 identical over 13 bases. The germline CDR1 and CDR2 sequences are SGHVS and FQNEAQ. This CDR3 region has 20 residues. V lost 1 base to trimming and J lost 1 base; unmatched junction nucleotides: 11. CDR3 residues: CASSLVGPTSGRVRTDTQYF. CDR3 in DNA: TGTGCCAGCAGCTTAGTCGGCCCAACTAGCGGGAGGGTTCGCACAGATACGCAGTATTTT.

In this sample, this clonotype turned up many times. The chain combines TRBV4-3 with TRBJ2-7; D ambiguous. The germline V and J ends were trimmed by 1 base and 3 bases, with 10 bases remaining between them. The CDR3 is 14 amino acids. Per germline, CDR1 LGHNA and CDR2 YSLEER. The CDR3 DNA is TGCGCCAGCAGCCAAGTGCCTGCTCACTACGAGCAGTACTTC. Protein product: CASSQVPAHYEQYF.

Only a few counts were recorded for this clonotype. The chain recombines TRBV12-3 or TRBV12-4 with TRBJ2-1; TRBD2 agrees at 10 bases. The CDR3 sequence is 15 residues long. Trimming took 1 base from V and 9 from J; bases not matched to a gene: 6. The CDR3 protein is CASSLEGTSVGEQFF. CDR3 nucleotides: TGTGCCAGCAGTTTAGAGGGGACTAGCGTAGGTGAGCAGTTCTTC.

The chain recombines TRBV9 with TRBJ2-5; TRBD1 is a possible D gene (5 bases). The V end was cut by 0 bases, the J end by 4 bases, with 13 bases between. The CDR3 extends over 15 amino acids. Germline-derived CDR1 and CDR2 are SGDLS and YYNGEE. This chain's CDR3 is CASSVGAGLRETQYF. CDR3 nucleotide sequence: TGTGCCAGCAGCGTAGGGGCAGGGTTGCGAGAGACCCAGTACTTC. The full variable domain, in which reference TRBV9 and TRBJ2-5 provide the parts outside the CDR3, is DSGVTQTPKHLITATGQRVTLRCSPRSGDLSVYWYQQSLDQGLQFLIQYYNGEERAKGNILERFSAQQFPDLHSELNLSSLELGDSALYFCASSVGAGLRETQYFGPGTRLLVL.

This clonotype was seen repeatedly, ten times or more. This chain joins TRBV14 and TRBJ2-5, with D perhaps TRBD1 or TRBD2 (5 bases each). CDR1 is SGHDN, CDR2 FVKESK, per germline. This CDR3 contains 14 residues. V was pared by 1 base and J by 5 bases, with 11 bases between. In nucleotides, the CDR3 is TGTGCCAGCAGCCAAGCGGGGCTAGGGGAGACCCAGTACTTC. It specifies CASSQAGLGETQYF.

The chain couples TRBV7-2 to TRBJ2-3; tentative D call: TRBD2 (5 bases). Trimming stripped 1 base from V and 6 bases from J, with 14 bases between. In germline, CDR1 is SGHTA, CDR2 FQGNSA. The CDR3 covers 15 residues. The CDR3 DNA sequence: TGTGCCAGCAGCTTAGAGCGGCGGAGAGAGGATACGCAGTATTTT. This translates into CASSLERRREDTQYF.

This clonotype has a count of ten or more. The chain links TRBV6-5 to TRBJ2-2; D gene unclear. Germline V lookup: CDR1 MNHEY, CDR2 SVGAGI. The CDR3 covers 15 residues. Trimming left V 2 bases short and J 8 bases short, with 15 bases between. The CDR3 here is CASSYPGLIPGELFF. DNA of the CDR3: TGTGCCAGCAGTTACCCCGGGCTTATTCCGGGGGAGCTGTTTTTT.

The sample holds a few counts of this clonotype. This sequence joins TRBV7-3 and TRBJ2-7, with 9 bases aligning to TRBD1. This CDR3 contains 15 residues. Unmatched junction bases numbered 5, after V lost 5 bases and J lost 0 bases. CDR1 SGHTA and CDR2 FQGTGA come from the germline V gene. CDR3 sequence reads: CASSLTGGGSYEQYF. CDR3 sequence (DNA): TGTGCCAGCAGCCTCACAGGGGGCGGCTCCTACGAGCAGTACTTC.

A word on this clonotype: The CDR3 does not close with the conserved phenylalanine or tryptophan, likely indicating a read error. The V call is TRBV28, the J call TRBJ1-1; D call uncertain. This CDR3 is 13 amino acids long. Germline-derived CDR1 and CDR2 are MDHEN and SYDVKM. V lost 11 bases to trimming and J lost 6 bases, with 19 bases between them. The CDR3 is CAGSQTGGPEAFS. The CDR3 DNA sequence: TGTGCCGGCTCACAGACGGGCGGCCCTGAAGCTTTCTCT.

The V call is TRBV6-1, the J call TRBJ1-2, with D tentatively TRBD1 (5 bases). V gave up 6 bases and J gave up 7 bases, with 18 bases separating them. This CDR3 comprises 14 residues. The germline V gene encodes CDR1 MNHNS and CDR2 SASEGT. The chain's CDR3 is CASSRPGRVFGYTF. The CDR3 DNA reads TGTGCCAGCAGCCGCCCGGGCAGGGTTTTTGGCTACACCTTC.

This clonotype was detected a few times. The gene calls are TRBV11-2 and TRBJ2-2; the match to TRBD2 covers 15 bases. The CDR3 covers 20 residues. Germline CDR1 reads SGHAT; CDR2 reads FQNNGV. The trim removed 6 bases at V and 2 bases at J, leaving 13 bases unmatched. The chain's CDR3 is CASRTTKRTSGRVNTGELFF. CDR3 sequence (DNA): TGTGCCAGCAGGACGACAAAAAGGACTAGCGGGAGGGTAAACACCGGGGAGCTGTTTTTT.

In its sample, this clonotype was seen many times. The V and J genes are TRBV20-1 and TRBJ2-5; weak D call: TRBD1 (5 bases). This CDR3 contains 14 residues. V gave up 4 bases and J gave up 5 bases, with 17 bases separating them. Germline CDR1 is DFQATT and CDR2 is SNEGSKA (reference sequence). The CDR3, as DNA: TGCAGTGCTAAACCCTCAGGGCCGCGGGAGACCCAGTACTTC. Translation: CSAKPSGPRETQYF.

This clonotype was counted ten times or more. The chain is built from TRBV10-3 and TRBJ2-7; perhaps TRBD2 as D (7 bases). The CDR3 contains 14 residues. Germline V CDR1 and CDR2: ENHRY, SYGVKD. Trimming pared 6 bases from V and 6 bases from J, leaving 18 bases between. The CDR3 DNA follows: TGTGCCATCAGCCCCGGCGGGGGCTCCGGCGAGCAGTACGTC. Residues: CAISPGGGSGEQYV.

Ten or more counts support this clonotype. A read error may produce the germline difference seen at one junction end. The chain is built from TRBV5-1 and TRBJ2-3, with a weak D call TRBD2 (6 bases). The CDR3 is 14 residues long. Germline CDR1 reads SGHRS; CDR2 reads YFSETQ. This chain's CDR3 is CASSLGGRTDTQYF. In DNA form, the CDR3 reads TGTGCCAGCAGCTTGGGAGGACGCACAGATACGCAGTATTTT.

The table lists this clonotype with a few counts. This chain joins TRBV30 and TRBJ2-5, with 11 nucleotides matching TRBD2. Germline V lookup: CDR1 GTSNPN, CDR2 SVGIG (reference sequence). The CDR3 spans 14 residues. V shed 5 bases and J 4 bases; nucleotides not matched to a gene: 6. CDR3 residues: CAWDSGRAGETQYF. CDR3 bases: TGTGCCTGGGATAGCGGGAGGGCCGGAGAGACCCAGTACTTC.

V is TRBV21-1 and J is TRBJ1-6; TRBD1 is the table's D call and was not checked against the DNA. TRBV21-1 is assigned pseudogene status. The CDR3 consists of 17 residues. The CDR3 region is CASSKRGTGIDNSPLHF. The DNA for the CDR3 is TGTGCCAGCAGCAAACGGGGGACAGGCATCGATAATTCACCCCTCCACTTT.

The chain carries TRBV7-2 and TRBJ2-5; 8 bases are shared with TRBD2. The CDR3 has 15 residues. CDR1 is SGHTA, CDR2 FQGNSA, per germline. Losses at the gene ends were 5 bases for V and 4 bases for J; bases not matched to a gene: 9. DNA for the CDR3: TGTGCCAGCAGCGGAGAAGCGGGAGTGCGAGAGACCCAGTACTTC. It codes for CASSGEAGVRETQYF.

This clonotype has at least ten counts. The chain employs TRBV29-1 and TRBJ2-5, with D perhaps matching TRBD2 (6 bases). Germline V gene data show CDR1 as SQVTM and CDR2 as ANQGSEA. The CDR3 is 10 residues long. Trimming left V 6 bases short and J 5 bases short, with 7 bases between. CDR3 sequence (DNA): TGCAGCGTAAGCGGGGAGACCCAGTACTTC. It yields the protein CSVSGETQYF.

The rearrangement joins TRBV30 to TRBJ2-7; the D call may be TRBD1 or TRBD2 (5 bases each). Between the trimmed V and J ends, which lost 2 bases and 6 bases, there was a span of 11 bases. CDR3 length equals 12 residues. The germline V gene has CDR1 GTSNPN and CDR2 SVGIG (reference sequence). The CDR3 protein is CAWSPGTGEQYF. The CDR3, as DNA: TGTGCCTGGAGTCCAGGGACCGGCGAGCAGTACTTC.

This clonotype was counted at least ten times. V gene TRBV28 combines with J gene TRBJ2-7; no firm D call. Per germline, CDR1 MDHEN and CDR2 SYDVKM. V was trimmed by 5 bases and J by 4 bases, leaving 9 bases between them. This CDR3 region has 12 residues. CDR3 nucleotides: TGTGCCAGCAGTGTCCTGGGTTACGAGCAGTACTTC. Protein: CASSVLGYEQYF.

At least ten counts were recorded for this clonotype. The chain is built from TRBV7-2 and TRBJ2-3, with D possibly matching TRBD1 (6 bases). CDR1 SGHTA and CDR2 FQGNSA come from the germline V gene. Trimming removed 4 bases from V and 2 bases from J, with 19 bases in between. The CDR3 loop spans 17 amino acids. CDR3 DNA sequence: TGTGCCAGCAGCTACAGCCTGGGGGCGTCCCTCACAGATACGCAGTATTTT. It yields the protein CASSYSLGASLTDTQYF.

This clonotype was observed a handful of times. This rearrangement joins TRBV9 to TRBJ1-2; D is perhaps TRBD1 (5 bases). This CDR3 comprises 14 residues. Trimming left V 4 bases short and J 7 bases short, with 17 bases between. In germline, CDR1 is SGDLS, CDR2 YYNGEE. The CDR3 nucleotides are TGTGCCAGCAGCCCGGGACTTATGTCGGTTGGCTACACCTTC. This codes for CASSPGLMSVGYTF.

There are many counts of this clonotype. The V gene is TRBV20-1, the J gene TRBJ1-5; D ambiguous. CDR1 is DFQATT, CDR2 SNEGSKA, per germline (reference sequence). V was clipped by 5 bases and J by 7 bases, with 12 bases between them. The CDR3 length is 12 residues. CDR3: CSARSKNQPQHF. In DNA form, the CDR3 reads TGCAGTGCTCGATCCAAAAACCAGCCCCAGCATTTT.